This entry lists 9 T cell receptor beta chains sequenced from one sample in a study of blood T cell repertoires in COVID-19. TCRdb keeps only in-frame clones here, not all; method: immunoSEQ multiplex PCR. The sample holds approximately 330,000 clones, 89% seen once. The sample comprised PBMCs or T cells enriched from blood (not recorded which). All receptors come from a woman in her 30s who had recovered from COVID-19.

The V gene is TRBV11-3, the J gene TRBJ1-1, with TRBD1 as a possible D gene (6 bases). This CDR3 is built from 13 residues. Germline assignment: CDR1 SGHNT and CDR2 YENEEA. Trimming stripped 5 bases from V and 8 bases from J, with 15 bases between. Written as DNA, the CDR3 is TGTGCCAGCAGCACAACACAGGGAAGGGAAGCTTTCTTT. Its protein is CASSTTQGREAFF.

This clone turned up a few times. The rearrangement uses TRBV10-1 and TRBJ2-5; maybe TRBD1 (5 bases). The CDR3 extends over 13 amino acids. The V and J ends lost 4 bases and 0 bases respectively, with 6 bases between them. The germline V gene has CDR1 WNHNN and CDR2 SYGVQD (reference sequence). The CDR3 is CASSAGYQETQYF. CDR3 coding DNA: TGCGCCAGCAGTGCAGGGTACCAAGAGACCCAGTACTTC.

The chain couples TRBV7-6 to TRBJ2-7; 7 nucleotides align to TRBD1. Unmatched junction bases numbered 2, after V lost 0 bases and J lost 0 bases. Per germline, CDR1 SGHVS and CDR2 FNYEAQ. The CDR3 is 15 amino acids. Here the CDR3 reads CASSLAGGDSYEQYF. The CDR3 region has the DNA TGTGCCAGCAGCTTAGCAGGGGGCGACTCCTACGAGCAGTACTTC. The full variable domain, rest sourced from reference TRBV7-6 and TRBJ2-7, is GAGVSQSPRYKVTKRGQDVALRCDPISGHVSLYWYRQALGQGPEFLTYFNYEAQQDKSGLPNDRFSAERPEGSISTLTIQRTEQRDSAMYRCASSLAGGDSYEQYFGPGTRLTVT.

The rearrangement joins TRBV7-9 to TRBJ2-1, with 7 bases fitting TRBD2. This CDR3 contains 15 residues. Germline lookup yields CDR1 SEHNR and CDR2 FQNEAQ (reference sequence). The V and J ends lost 3 bases and 8 bases, in that order; junction bases with no gene match: 10. The CDR3, as DNA: TGTGCCAGCAGCTTTTGGACGGGAGGAGTATATGAGCAGTTCTTC. As protein: CASSFWTGGVYEQFF.

The CDR3 DNA reads TGCGCCAGCAGCCTAACTAGTTACGAGCAGTACTTC. The encoded protein is CASSLTSYEQYF. The V gene is TRBV5-1, the J gene TRBJ2-7; a weak D match, TRBD2 (5 bases). Germline CDR1 is SGHRS and CDR2 is YFSETQ. V gave up 4 bases and J gave up 4 bases, with 9 bases separating them. This CDR3 comprises 12 residues.

CDR3 residues: CASSDVGGNYGYTF. CDR3 sequence (DNA): TGTGCCAGCAGTGACGTAGGGGGCAACTATGGCTACACCTTC. The chain is built from TRBV2 and TRBJ1-2; 7 nucleotides agree with TRBD1. After removal of 3 bases from V and 2 bases from J, the junction contained 3 bases not matched to a gene. CDR1 is SNHLY and CDR2 is FYNNEI in the germline V gene. This CDR3 contains 14 residues. The full variable domain, with the rest looked up from reference TRBV2 and TRBJ1-2, is EPEVTQTPSHQVTQMGQEVILRCVPISNHLYFYWYRQILGQKVEFLVSFYNNEISEKSEIFDDQFSVERPDGSNFTLKIRSTKLEDSAMYFCASSDVGGNYGYTFGSGTRLTVV.

The rearrangement joins TRBV30 to TRBJ1-4; tentatively, D is TRBD1 (5 bases). Trimming removed 0 bases at V and 6 bases at J, with 17 bases between. This CDR3 region has 16 residues. Germline assignment: CDR1 GTSNPN and CDR2 SVGIG (reference sequence). The CDR3 DNA reads as TGTGCCTGGAGTGTACTGGCCCCTAAAGGGGATGAAAAACTGTTTTTT. It specifies CAWSVLAPKGDEKLFF. The complete variable domain, with remaining parts taken from reference TRBV30 and TRBJ1-4, reads SQTIHQWPATLVQPVGSPLSLECTVEGTSNPNLYWYRQAAGRGLQLLFYSVGIGQISSEVPQNLSASRPQDRQFILSSKKLLLSDSGFYLCAWSVLAPKGDEKLFFGSGTQLSVL.

This chain uses TRBV19 with TRBJ1-2, with D perhaps TRBD1 (5 bases). CDR1 LNHDA and CDR2 SQIVND come from the germline V gene (reference sequence). The V and J ends lost 0 bases and 4 bases respectively, with 12 bases between them. The CDR3 runs to 15 residues. This CDR3 is CASSIDSGVVYGYTF. The CDR3 DNA reads as TGTGCCAGTAGTATAGATTCGGGGGTAGTCTATGGCTACACCTTC.

The V and J genes are TRBV10-3 and TRBJ1-2; 8 nucleotides match TRBD1. Germline-derived CDR1 and CDR2 are ENHRY and SYGVKD. Trimming took 8 bases from V and 6 from J; bases not matched to a gene: 5. The CDR3 runs to 12 residues. The CDR3 region is CAIQGQGHGYTF. CDR3 nucleotide sequence: TGTGCCATCCAAGGACAGGGCCATGGCTACACCTTC.